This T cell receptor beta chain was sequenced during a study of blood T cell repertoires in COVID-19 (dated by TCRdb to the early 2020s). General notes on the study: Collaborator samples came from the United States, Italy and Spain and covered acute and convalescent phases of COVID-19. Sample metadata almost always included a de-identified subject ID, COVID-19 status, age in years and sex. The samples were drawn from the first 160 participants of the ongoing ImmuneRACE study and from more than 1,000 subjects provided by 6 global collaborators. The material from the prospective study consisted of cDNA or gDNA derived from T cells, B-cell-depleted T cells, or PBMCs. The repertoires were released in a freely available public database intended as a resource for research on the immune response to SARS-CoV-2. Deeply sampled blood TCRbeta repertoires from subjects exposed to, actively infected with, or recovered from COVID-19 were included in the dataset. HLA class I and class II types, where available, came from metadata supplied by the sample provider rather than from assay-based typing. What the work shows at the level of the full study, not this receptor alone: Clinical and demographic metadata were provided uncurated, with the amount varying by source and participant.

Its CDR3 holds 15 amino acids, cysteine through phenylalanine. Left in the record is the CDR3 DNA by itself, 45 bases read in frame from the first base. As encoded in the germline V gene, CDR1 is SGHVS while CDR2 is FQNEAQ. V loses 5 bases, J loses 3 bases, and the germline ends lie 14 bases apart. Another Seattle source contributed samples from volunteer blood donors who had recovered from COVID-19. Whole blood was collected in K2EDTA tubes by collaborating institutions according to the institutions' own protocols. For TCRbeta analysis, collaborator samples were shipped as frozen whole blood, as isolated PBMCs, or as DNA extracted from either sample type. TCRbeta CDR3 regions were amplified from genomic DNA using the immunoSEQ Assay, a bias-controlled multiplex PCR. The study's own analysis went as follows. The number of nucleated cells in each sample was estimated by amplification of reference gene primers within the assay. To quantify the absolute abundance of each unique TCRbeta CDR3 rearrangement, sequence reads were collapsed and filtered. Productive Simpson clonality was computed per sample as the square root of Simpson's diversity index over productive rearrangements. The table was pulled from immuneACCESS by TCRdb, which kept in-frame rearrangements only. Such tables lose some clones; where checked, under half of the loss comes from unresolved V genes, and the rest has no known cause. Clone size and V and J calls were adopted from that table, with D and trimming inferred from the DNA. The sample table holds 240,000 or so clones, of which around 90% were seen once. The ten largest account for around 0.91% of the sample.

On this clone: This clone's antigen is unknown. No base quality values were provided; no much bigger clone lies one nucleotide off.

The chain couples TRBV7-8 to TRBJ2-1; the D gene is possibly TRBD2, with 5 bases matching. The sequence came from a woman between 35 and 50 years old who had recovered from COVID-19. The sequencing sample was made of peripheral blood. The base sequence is TGTGCCAGCAGCCCTGGGCGGGCTAACTACAATGAGCAGTTCTTC. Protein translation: CASSPGRANYNEQFF.